This T cell receptor beta chain was captured by sequencing in a study of blood T cells in healthy people across ages. Alongside a J-beta primer mix, a sample-barcoded 5' primer served in a second PCR lasting roughly 7 to 11 cycles. TCRdb re-called the 5' RACE reads with MiXCR, one entry per CDR3 protein. The sample contains about 620,000 distinct CDR3 sequences, around 21% of which appear only once. A few counts support this clonotype. The junction had 4 bases not matched to a gene; V was cut back by 4 bases and J by 4 bases. Germline CDR1 reads MNHEY; CDR2 reads SMNVEV (reference sequence). The length of the CDR3 is 14 residues.

The chain carries TRBV27 and TRBJ2-1; 7 positions agree with TRBD1. The sequenced sample consisted of blood. The sequence was collected from a man in his sixties or seventies in good health. For the CDR3, the DNA is TGTGCCAGCAGTTCACAGGGGAAGTACAATGAGCAGTTCTTC. Amino acids: CASSSQGKYNEQFF.